What follows are 30 T cell receptor beta chains derived from one specimen sequenced in a study of regulatory T cells in long-lasting Graves disease. The authors built TCR beta libraries using iRepertoire HTBI primers and Arm-PCR of CDR3 regions. From the multiplex PCR reads, TCRdb called clonotypes with MiXCR, one entry per CDR3 protein. The sample holds a few hundred thousand distinct CDR3 sequences; 15% to 20% are singletons and the top ten take about 19%. The sample's time point: newly diagnosed GD, antithyroid drugs for less than 3 months. After RNA was extracted from PBMCs, the TCR library was made from it. The same data also went into a second study, on T cells in Graves' hyperthyroidism and ophthalmopathy.

This sample comprised peripheral blood mononuclear cells (PBMCs), obtained at new diagnosis, from a patient treated with antithyroid drugs. The source of these receptors is a woman in her late teens or twenties with Graves disease.

In this sample, this clonotype turned up a few times. The chain links TRBV12-5 to TRBJ2-2; D uncertain. CDR1 and CDR2 from the germline V gene are LGHNT and FRNRAP. The length of the CDR3 is 12 residues. V dropped 5 bases and J dropped 1 base, with 2 bases sitting between them. CDR3 residues: CASGMNTGELFF. The CDR3 DNA reads TGTGCTAGTGGTATGAACACCGGGGAGCTGTTTTTT. Full variable domain (missing parts from reference TRBV12-5 and TRBJ2-2): DARVTQTPRHKVTEMGQEVTMRCQPILGHNTVFWYRQTMMQGLELLAYFRNRAPLDDSGMPKDRFSAEMPDATLATLKIQPSEPRDSAVYFCASGMNTGELFFGEGSRLTVL.

With regard to this clonotype: An end of the junction does not agree with germline; a read error may underlie this. The V gene is TRBV10-3, the J gene TRBJ2-1; tentatively, D is TRBD2 (6 bases). Germline V gene lookup returns CDR1 ENHRY and CDR2 SYGVKD. This CDR3 has 15 amino acids. For the CDR3, the DNA is TGTACCATCAGTGAGACGGGAGTTTCCTACAATGAGCAGTTCTTC. Protein product: CTISETGVSYNEQFF.

The CDR3 protein is CASSATAGEGTQYF. CDR3 nucleotide sequence: TGTGCCAGCAGCGCCACAGCGGGAGAGGGGACCCAGTACTTC. The chain has TRBV9 and TRBJ2-5; the match to TRBD2 covers 8 bases. Germline V gene sequence: CDR1 SGDLS, CDR2 YYNGEE. V gave up 3 bases and J gave up 7 bases; unmatched junction bases: 8. The CDR3 length is 14 residues.

There are a few counts of this clonotype. The V and J genes are TRBV6-5 and TRBJ1-6; TRBD1 might be the D (5 bases). Germline values: CDR1 MNHEY, CDR2 SVGAGI. CDR3 length equals 17 residues. V gave up 0 bases and J gave up 8 bases, with 17 bases separating them. In nucleotides, the CDR3 is TGTGCCAGCAGTTACTCTCCCCGTGGGGGGAGGGATTCACCCCTCCACTTT. It yields the protein CASSYSPRGGRDSPLHF.

A note on this clonotype: No conserved phenylalanine or tryptophan ends this CDR3, so it is likely a read error. The chain carries TRBV30 and TRBJ2-7; D is ambiguous. V was clipped by 4 bases and J by 3 bases, with 13 bases between them. This CDR3 has 13 amino acids. Germline V gives CDR1 GTSNPN, CDR2 SVGIG (reference sequence). The CDR3 loop is CAWTQGPFYEQYL. The DNA of the CDR3 is TGTGCCTGGACCCAAGGACCCTTCTACGAGCAGTACCTC.

This clonotype was counted at least ten times. The chain carries TRBV4-1 and TRBJ2-3; D unclear. The CDR3 totals 15 residues. V was cut by 6 bases and J by 4 bases, with 17 bases left in between. Germline loops: CDR1 MGHRA, CDR2 YSYEKL. The CDR3 reads CASRLMEKAPDTQYF. The CDR3 DNA reads as TGCGCCAGCAGACTCATGGAAAAGGCCCCAGATACGCAGTATTTT.

A word on this clonotype: A much larger clone lies one base from this, so it may be a read error. The chain recombines TRBV19 with TRBJ2-1, with 10 bases that match TRBD2. The CDR3 totals 17 residues. V gave up 5 bases and J gave up 6 bases; unmatched junction bases: 13. Germline V gene sequence: CDR1 LNHDA, CDR2 SQIVND (reference sequence). CDR3 in amino acids: CASSPSGSGVSANEQFF. CDR3 coding DNA: TGTGCCAGTAGTCCTAGCGGGAGCGGGGTCTCGGCCAATGAGCAGTTCTTC.

This clonotype was observed at least ten times. The J gene is TRBJ2-7, the V gene TRBV12-3 or TRBV12-4; D could derive from TRBD1 or TRBD2 (5 bases each). Trimming took 5 bases from V and 2 from J, leaving 16 bases between them. CDR3 size: 15 residues. Written as DNA, the CDR3 is TGTGCCAGCAGTCCCCCCTGGGGACCCGCCTACGAGCAGTACTTC. It encodes CASSPPWGPAYEQYF.

In this sample, this clonotype turned up many times. The genes are TRBV18 and TRBJ1-1, with a possible D match to TRBD1 (6 bases). The CDR3 is 16 amino acids. The germline V gene encodes CDR1 KGHSH and CDR2 LQKENI. Trimming left V 3 bases short and J 0 bases short, with 14 bases between. CDR3 loop: CASSPQGWGMNTEAFF. As DNA, the CDR3 is TGTGCCAGCTCACCGCAGGGGTGGGGCATGAACACTGAAGCTTTCTTT.

V is TRBV19 and J is TRBJ2-1; 7 bases are a match to TRBD2. CDR3 length: 15 residues. CDR1 LNHDA and CDR2 SQIVND come from the germline V gene (reference sequence). The ends lost 6 bases at V and 0 bases at J; junction bases unmatched: 5. The CDR3 sequence: CASRRTGGSYNEQFF. CDR3 bases: TGTGCCAGTAGAAGAACGGGGGGCTCCTACAATGAGCAGTTCTTC.

This clonotype was counted ten times or more. The rearrangement joins TRBV3-1 to TRBJ1-5; D is perhaps TRBD1 (6 bases). Trimming removed 2 bases from V and 7 bases from J, with 15 bases in between. CDR1 LGHDT and CDR2 YNNKEL come from the germline V gene (reference sequence). The CDR3 extends over 15 amino acids. CDR3 sequence reads: CASSQSGGRAQPQHF. As DNA, the CDR3 is TGTGCCAGCAGCCAAAGTGGGGGGCGCGCACAGCCCCAGCATTTT.

This clonotype was seen many times. V usage is TRBV20-1 and J usage is TRBJ2-7, with 8 bases fitting TRBD1. The CDR3 has 14 residues. With V trimmed by 0 bases and J by 1 base, 2 bases remained unmatched. CDR1 is DFQATT, CDR2 SNEGSKA, per germline (reference sequence). For the CDR3, the DNA is TGCAGTGCTAGAGACGGACAGGGTTCCTACGAGCAGTACTTC. Amino acid sequence: CSARDGQGSYEQYF.

This clonotype was seen many times. The chain couples TRBV6-1 to TRBJ1-3, with TRBD1 matching 7 bases. The CDR3 runs to 12 residues. Germline assignment: CDR1 MNHNS and CDR2 SASEGT. V lost 8 bases, J lost 12 bases, and 10 bases stayed unmatched. The CDR3, as DNA: TGTGCCAGCCTACGGGTGGGGGACAGCATATATTTT. This translates into CASLRVGDSIYF.

As for this clonotype: A read error may be the cause here, since a much bigger clone is one base away. This sequence joins TRBV5-5 and TRBJ2-3; TRBD2 is a possible D gene (5 bases). The end of the DNA fits TRBJ2-7 better, so the J call may be wrong. The CDR3 runs to 14 residues. In germline, CDR1 is SGHKS, CDR2 YYEKEE (reference sequence). The CDR3: CASSPGLTPYEQYF. CDR3 nucleotide sequence: TGTGCCAGCAGCCCCGGACTGACCCCCTACGAGCAGTACTTC.

This clonotype was found many times. The rearrangement joins TRBV12-3 or TRBV12-4 to TRBJ2-5, with a possible D match to TRBD1 (6 bases). V was cut by 7 bases and J by 0 bases, with 12 bases left in between. The CDR3 length is 14 residues. CDR3 in DNA: TGTGCCAGCACCCCCAGGGGTTACCAAGAGACCCAGTACTTC. Protein product: CASTPRGYQETQYF.

This clonotype was detected ten times or more. V is TRBV10-3 and J is TRBJ2-3; D gene uncertain. The germline V gene encodes CDR1 ENHRY and CDR2 SYGVKD. The V gene lost 3 bases and the J gene lost 2 bases, with 12 bases spanning the gap. The CDR3 extends over 15 amino acids. CDR3 in DNA: TGTGCCATCAGTGACGTGGACGAGGCCACAGATACGCAGTATTTT. Translated: CAISDVDEATDTQYF.

On this clonotype: The junction departs from germline at one end; a sequencing error may be responsible. The V gene is TRBV12-3 or TRBV12-4, the J gene TRBJ2-4; TRBD2 aligns across 11 bases. This CDR3 contains 18 residues. The CDR3 sequence is CACSLGLAGLLAKNIQYF. In DNA, the CDR3 is TGTGCCTGCAGCCTTGGACTAGCGGGCTTGCTAGCCAAAAACATTCAGTACTTC.

This clonotype was seen at least ten times. The chain carries TRBV7-8 and TRBJ2-7, with D uncertain. The CDR3 extends over 12 amino acids. Germline-derived CDR1 and CDR2 are SGHVS and FQNEAQ. V lost 5 bases, J lost 5 bases, and 10 bases lay in between. The CDR3 loop reads CASSVSGNEQYF. The CDR3 bases are TGTGCCAGCAGCGTCTCAGGAAACGAGCAGTACTTC.

This clonotype has at least ten counts. The V call is TRBV14, the J call TRBJ1-1; D is ambiguous. This CDR3 has 16 residues. V shed 3 bases and J shed 3 bases, with 17 bases lying between them. The germline gives CDR1 SGHDN, CDR2 FVKESK. CDR3 amino acids: CASSHRLGAGDTEAFF. The CDR3 DNA sequence: TGTGCCAGCAGCCACCGCTTGGGCGCTGGGGACACTGAAGCTTTCTTT.

This clonotype was picked up many times. The chain is built from TRBV7-3 and TRBJ2-2, with 8 bases that match TRBD2. This CDR3 is 16 amino acids long. Unmatched junction bases numbered 10, after V lost 6 bases and J lost 4 bases. Germline CDR1 is SGHTA and CDR2 is FQGTGA. CDR3 region: CASSPGGGFGTGELFF. CDR3 nucleotide sequence: TGTGCCAGCAGTCCCGGCGGGGGGTTTGGCACCGGGGAGCTGTTTTTT.

Many counts were recorded for this clonotype. The rearrangement joins TRBV5-1 to TRBJ2-1; tentatively, D is TRBD2 (5 bases). Germline CDR1 reads SGHRS; CDR2 reads YFSETQ. Trimming cost V 1 base and J 8 bases, with 16 bases left between them. The CDR3 length is 15 residues. CDR3 coding DNA: TGCGCCAGCAGCTTGTGGGCTAGCTCGGACGATGAGCAGTTCTTC. Encoded protein: CASSLWASSDDEQFF.

This clonotype was seen repeatedly, ten times or more. The rearrangement links TRBV5-1 to TRBJ2-7, with TRBD1 as a possible D gene (6 bases). Germline lookup yields CDR1 SGHRS and CDR2 YFSETQ. CDR3 length: 15 residues. The germline V and J ends were trimmed by 3 bases and 3 bases, with 16 bases remaining between them. The CDR3 bases are TGCGCCAGCAGCTCCGCCCAGGCAGGGGACTACGAGCAGTACTTC. Its translation: CASSSAQAGDYEQYF.

The rearrangement joins TRBV5-1 to TRBJ2-3, with TRBD2 identical over 11 bases. CDR1 SGHRS and CDR2 YFSETQ come from the germline V gene. The CDR3 runs 17 residues. The J segment lost 0 bases and the V segment lost 7 bases, leaving 10 bases of the junction unmatched. DNA for the CDR3: TGCGCCAGCTCGAATAGCGGGGGGGTTTTAAGCACAGATACGCAGTATTTT. Residues: CASSNSGGVLSTDTQYF.

In its sample, this clonotype was seen many times. The V call is TRBV6-2 or TRBV6-3, the J call TRBJ2-1; D gene unclear. The length of the CDR3 is 14 residues. Looked up from germline, CDR1 is MNHEY and CDR2 is SVGEGT. Trimming removed 2 bases at V and 3 bases at J, with 8 bases between. The CDR3 is CASSYSMGYNEQFF. CDR3 DNA: TGTGCCAGCAGTTACAGCATGGGCTACAATGAGCAGTTCTTC.

The sample holds a few counts of this clonotype. The rearrangement joins TRBV5-1 to TRBJ1-1; 7 bases align to TRBD1. The CDR3 is 15 amino acids. Germline V gene lookup returns CDR1 SGHRS and CDR2 YFSETQ. J gave up 1 base and V 4 bases, and 7 bases lay outside the gene matches. CDR3 nucleotide sequence: TGCGCCAGCAGCCCTCAAGGACAGGCGAACACTGAAGCTTTCTTT. It specifies CASSPQGQANTEAFF.

There are many counts of this clonotype. The J gene is TRBJ1-1, the V gene TRBV5-1, with D possibly being TRBD1 (5 bases). Germline V gene data show CDR1 as SGHRS and CDR2 as YFSETQ. Trimming removed 7 bases from V and 4 bases from J, with 20 bases in between. This CDR3 has 15 amino acids. The CDR3, as DNA: TGCGCCAGCGAGGAAGGGGCCCTGGGAGGCACTGAAGCTTTCTTT. Translated, it gives CASEEGALGGTEAFF. The full variable domain, completed using reference TRBV5-1 and TRBJ1-1, is KAGVTQTPRYLIKTRGQQVTLSCSPISGHRSVSWYQQTPGQGLQFLFEYFSETQRNKGNFPGRFSGRQFSNSRSEMNVSTLELGDSALYLCASEEGALGGTEAFFGQGTRLTVV.

This clonotype came up many times. The chain links TRBV28 to TRBJ2-3, with D maybe TRBD1 (6 bases). CDR1 MDHEN and CDR2 SYDVKM come from the germline V gene. Trimming removed 3 bases at V and 1 base at J, with 14 bases between. The CDR3 has 16 residues. The CDR3 loop is CASSFPLRGRTDTQYF. CDR3 sequence (DNA): TGTGCCAGCAGTTTCCCTCTCAGGGGACGCACAGATACGCAGTATTTT. The variable domain in full, completed from reference TRBV28 and TRBJ2-3, reads DVKVTQSSRYLVKRTGEKVFLECVQDMDHENMFWYRQDPGLGLRLIYFSYDVKMKEKGDIPEGYSVSREKKERFSLILESASTNQTSMYLCASSFPLRGRTDTQYFGPGTRLTVL.

This clonotype was counted ten times or more. The CDR3 protein is CASSAQGFGLEQFF. CDR3 DNA sequence: TGTGCCAGCAGCGCCCAGGGATTCGGTCTTGAGCAGTTCTTC. The rearrangement joins TRBV9 to TRBJ2-5; weak D call: TRBD1 (5 bases). The J call is uncertain, as TRBJ2-1 better fits the DNA end. The CDR3 runs 14 residues. CDR1 is SGDLS, CDR2 YYNGEE, per germline.

This clonotype was seen ten or more times. This chain connects TRBV7-2 to TRBJ2-3; 9 bases align to TRBD2. Germline loops: CDR1 SGHTA, CDR2 FQGNSA. The trim removed 1 base at V and 6 bases at J, leaving 8 bases unmatched. The CDR3 is 16 residues long. CDR3 in amino acids: CASSLGPSGGLDTQYF. In DNA form, the CDR3 reads TGTGCCAGCAGCTTAGGCCCCAGCGGGGGGCTCGATACGCAGTATTTT.

The genes are TRBV6-2 or TRBV6-3 and TRBJ1-1; D call uncertain. This CDR3 has 13 residues. V dropped 6 bases and J dropped 1 base, with 9 bases sitting between them. The germline gives CDR1 MNHEY, CDR2 SVGEGT. In DNA form, the CDR3 reads TGTGCCAGCAGACTCGACGGGAACACTGAAGCTTTCTTT. As protein: CASRLDGNTEAFF.